The 25 T cell receptor beta chains given below trace back to one sample, sequenced in a study of cytomegalovirus exposure and HLA in healthy donors. Vbeta (60) and Jbeta (13) primers were used in the PCR. The data were produced by immunoSEQ multiplex PCR, yet TCRdb's version contains in-frame clones alone and is incomplete. The data include 91,000 or so clones; the top ten clones carry roughly 3%. Sequenced sample: PBMCs. Receptor source: a woman in her twenties or thirties in good health and CMV-seronegative.

The V call is TRBV10-3, the J call TRBJ2-1; 11 nucleotides match TRBD2. Germline V gene sequence: CDR1 ENHRY, CDR2 SYGVKD. With 3 bases clipped from V and 7 bases from J, the junction kept 5 bases outside the gene matches. The CDR3 is 15 residues long. CDR3 in amino acids: CAISETSGSPNEQFF. The CDR3 coding sequence is TGTGCCATCAGTGAAACTAGCGGGAGTCCAAATGAGCAGTTCTTC.

This rearrangement joins TRBV29-1 to TRBJ1-5, with 8 nucleotides matching TRBD1. The CDR3 sequence is 14 residues long. Germline lookup yields CDR1 SQVTM and CDR2 ANQGSEA. The trim removed 7 bases at V and 2 bases at J, leaving 7 bases unmatched. CDR3 DNA: TGCAGCGCCCGAGAGGGACAGGGCAATCAGCCCCAGCATTTT. Translating gives CSAREGQGNQPQHF.

The rearrangement joins TRBV7-3 to TRBJ2-1; possible D gene TRBD2, 7 bases. This CDR3 has 13 residues. Trimming stripped 8 bases from V and 5 bases from J, with 13 bases between. Germline CDR1 reads SGHTA; CDR2 reads FQGTGA. The DNA of the CDR3 is TGTGCCAGCGGGGGGGCCTTCCACAATGAGCAGTTCTTC. Translated, it gives CASGGAFHNEQFF.

This sequence joins TRBV9 and TRBJ2-5; D might be TRBD1 (6 bases). From germline, CDR1 is SGDLS and CDR2 YYNGEE. The CDR3 is 13 amino acids. With 3 bases removed from V and 2 bases from J, the gap between germline ends came to 8 bases. The CDR3 nucleotides are TGTGCCAGCAGCGCCCAGGGGCAAGAGACCCAGTACTTC. Amino acid sequence: CASSAQGQETQYF.

On this clone itself: Other DNA sequences in the sample encode the same CDR3. The chain recombines TRBV6-1 with TRBJ1-2, with 8 bases that match TRBD1. V gave up 0 bases and J gave up 4 bases; unmatched junction bases: 7. The CDR3 runs 16 residues. CDR1 is MNHNS, CDR2 SASEGT, per germline. As DNA, the CDR3 is TGTGCCAGCAGTGAAGCTGCAGGGGGCGCGGGCTATGGCTACACCTTC. Translated, it gives CASSEAAGGAGYGYTF.

The gene calls are TRBV4-1 and TRBJ2-5; D uncertain. The end of the DNA fits TRBJ2-7 better, so the J call may be wrong. Germline V gene lookup returns CDR1 MGHRA and CDR2 YSYEKL. This CDR3 is 15 amino acids long. CDR3 residues: CASSQTPGGSYEQYF. The CDR3, as DNA: TGCGCCAGCAGCCAGACCCCCGGCGGATCCTACGAGCAGTACTTC.

V is TRBV11-1 and J is TRBJ1-2, with D possibly TRBD1 on 6 matching bases. Germline CDR1 reads SGHAT; CDR2 reads FQDESV (reference sequence). Trimming pared 6 bases from V and 8 bases from J, leaving 16 bases between. The CDR3 contains 13 residues. The CDR3 spells CASSSSTGVGYTF. The CDR3 bases are TGTGCCAGCAGTTCCTCGACAGGAGTAGGCTACACCTTC. Filled out from reference TRBV11-1 and TRBJ1-2, the complete variable domain reads EAEVAQSPRYKITEKSQAVAFWCDPISGHATLYWYRQILGQGPELLVQFQDESVVDDSQLPKDRFSAERLKGVDSTLKIQPAELGDSAMYLCASSSSTGVGYTFGSGTRLTVV.

The chain couples TRBV30 to TRBJ1-1; tentative D call: TRBD1 (5 bases). Trimming removed 1 base from V and 2 bases from J, with 11 bases in between. Germline V lookup: CDR1 GTSNPN, CDR2 SVGIG (reference sequence). This CDR3 has 14 residues. CDR3 sequence: CAWSGGRVNTEAFF. In DNA form, the CDR3 reads TGTGCCTGGAGTGGGGGCAGGGTAAACACTGAAGCTTTCTTT.

The V gene is TRBV2, the J gene TRBJ1-2; D not resolved. The CDR3 spans 12 residues. From germline, CDR1 is SNHLY and CDR2 FYNNEI. The V end lost 5 bases, the J end lost 0 bases, and 4 bases lay between the germline ends. The CDR3 region has the DNA TGTGCCAGCAGTCGGGCTAACTATGGCTACACCTTC. It yields the protein CASSRANYGYTF.

The genes are TRBV10-3 and TRBJ1-2; TRBD1 matches at 8 bases. The CDR3 has 17 amino acids. With V trimmed by 3 bases and J by 5 bases, 14 bases remained unmatched. The germline gives CDR1 ENHRY, CDR2 SYGVKD. The CDR3 loop is CAISDGSGGLISYGYTF. The CDR3 DNA reads as TGTGCCATCAGTGATGGCTCAGGGGGCCTTATCTCTTATGGCTACACCTTC.

V is TRBV5-4 and J is TRBJ2-7; D unclear. Germline loops: CDR1 SGHNT, CDR2 YYREEE (reference sequence). The CDR3 runs 13 residues. Trimming cost V 2 bases and J 1 base, with 7 bases left between them. Here the CDR3 DNA reads TGTGCCAGCAGCTTTCGCAGGTCCTACGAGCAGTACTTC. The encoded protein is CASSFRRSYEQYF.

The chain carries TRBV6-5 and TRBJ2-7, with TRBD1 matching over 8 bases. The CDR3 totals 15 residues. CDR1 and CDR2 (germline): MNHEY, SVGAGI. Trimming took 4 bases from V and 3 from J; bases not matched to a gene: 8. In nucleotides, the CDR3 is TGTGCCAGCAGTTCGGGACAGGCGATTATCTACGAGCAGTACTTC. It specifies CASSSGQAIIYEQYF.

The chain combines TRBV7-6 with TRBJ2-5; D might be TRBD1 (5 bases). Gene TRBJ2-7 matches the end of the DNA better, so the J call may be wrong. Germline V lookup: CDR1 SGHVS, CDR2 FNYEAQ. The CDR3 totals 12 residues. The CDR3 region has the DNA TGTGCCAGCAGCTTAACAGGTCTCGAGCAGTACTTC. Protein product: CASSLTGLEQYF.

V usage is TRBV19 and J usage is TRBJ2-7; 8 positions match TRBD1. The CDR3 sequence is 18 residues long. CDR1 and CDR2 (germline): LNHDA, SQIVND (reference sequence). With V trimmed by 2 bases and J by 4 bases, 16 bases remained unmatched. CDR3 DNA sequence: TGTGCCAGTAGTATAAGGGCGTTTCGGACAGGGAGATTGTACGAGCAGTACTTC. This encodes CASSIRAFRTGRLYEQYF. The full variable domain, with the rest looked up from reference TRBV19 and TRBJ2-7, is DGGITQSPKYLFRKEGQNVTLSCEQNLNHDAMYWYRQDPGQGLRLIYYSQIVNDFQKGDIAEGYSVSREKKESFPLTVTSAQKNPTAFYLCASSIRAFRTGRLYEQYFGPGTRLTVT.

This rearrangement joins TRBV21-1 to TRBJ2-7; the D call of TRBD2 is as the table states it, not checked on the DNA. TRBV21-1 is reported as a pseudogene. CDR3 length equals 12 residues. The CDR3 nucleotides read TGTGCCAGCAGCAAAGGAGGCATCGAGCAGTACTTC. Residues: CASSKGGIEQYF.

This sequence joins TRBV20-1 and TRBJ2-7; TRBD2 might be the D (5 bases). The CDR3 sequence is 11 residues long. Trimming stripped 6 bases from V and 7 bases from J, with 13 bases between. CDR1 and CDR2 (germline): DFQATT, SNEGSKA (reference sequence). The CDR3 here is CSAKDSREQYF. The CDR3 bases are TGCAGTGCCAAGGACTCGAGGGAGCAGTACTTC.

The rearrangement uses TRBV5-4 and TRBJ1-1; no definite D call. Trimming cost V 0 bases and J 0 bases, with 9 bases left between them. This CDR3 is 15 amino acids long. The germline V gene encodes CDR1 SGHNT and CDR2 YYREEE (reference sequence). CDR3 protein: CASSLVGQMNTEAFF. CDR3 nucleotide sequence: TGTGCCAGCAGCTTGGTTGGGCAGATGAACACTGAAGCTTTCTTT.

The chain is built from TRBV10-3 and TRBJ2-7, with 7 bases matching TRBD1. CDR3 length: 16 amino acids. J was trimmed by 2 bases and V by 2 bases; bases with no gene match: 9. Per the germline V gene, CDR1 is ENHRY and CDR2 is SYGVKD. This CDR3 reads CAISEPYGQVPYEQYF. CDR3 nucleotides: TGTGCCATCAGTGAGCCTTATGGACAGGTACCCTACGAGCAGTACTTC.

CDR3 sequence (DNA): TGTGCCAGCAGTACCCGGACTAGCGGGGGCCCTACAAGCGAGCAGTACTTC. Translating it yields CASSTRTSGGPTSEQYF. This chain uses TRBV28 with TRBJ2-7; TRBD2 matches at 13 bases. The trim removed 5 bases at V and 6 bases at J, leaving 13 bases unmatched. The CDR3 totals 17 residues. Germline V lookup: CDR1 MDHEN, CDR2 SYDVKM.

The V and J genes are TRBV4-2 and TRBJ1-5; 7 bases align to TRBD1. Germline V gene lookup returns CDR1 LGHNA and CDR2 YNFKEQ. The V gene end was trimmed by 4 bases and the J gene end by 4 bases; junction bases not matched to a gene: 1. The CDR3 is 13 residues long. CDR3 DNA sequence: TGTGCCAGCAGCCGGGACAGAAATCAGCCCCAGCATTTT. It encodes CASSRDRNQPQHF.

The rearrangement uses TRBV28 and TRBJ2-7; 8 bases are shared with TRBD1. Losses at the gene ends were 5 bases for V and 0 bases for J; bases not matched to a gene: 6. CDR1 and CDR2 from the germline V gene are MDHEN and SYDVKM. The CDR3 is 15 amino acids. As DNA, the CDR3 is TGTGCCAGCAGTAATCCGGGACAGGCCTCCTACGAGCAGTACTTC. This encodes CASSNPGQASYEQYF.

The J gene is TRBJ1-6, the V gene TRBV4-1, with TRBD1 identical over 9 bases. CDR1 MGHRA and CDR2 YSYEKL come from the germline V gene. J gave up 1 base and V 2 bases, and 12 bases lay outside the gene matches. The CDR3 consists of 20 residues. The CDR3: CASSQSDRGLFKSYNSPLHF. Here the CDR3 DNA reads TGCGCCAGCAGCCAATCGGACAGGGGATTATTTAAATCCTATAATTCACCCCTCCACTTT.

The V and J genes are TRBV5-8 and TRBJ2-7, with no clear D. The germline V and J ends were trimmed by 2 bases and 6 bases, with 6 bases remaining between them. CDR1 is SGHTS and CDR2 is YDEGEE in the germline V gene. CDR3 size: 11 residues. The CDR3 here is CASSLAAEQYF. The CDR3 DNA is TGTGCCAGCAGCTTAGCCGCCGAGCAGTACTTC.

The chain carries TRBV29-1 and TRBJ2-4; D is perhaps TRBD1 (6 bases). Germline V gene data show CDR1 as SQVTM and CDR2 as ANQGSEA. The CDR3 is 12 residues long. V shed 5 bases and J shed 4 bases, with 9 bases lying between them. The DNA of the CDR3 is TGCAGCGTTTCAGGGGCTAAAAACATTCAGTACTTC. It encodes CSVSGAKNIQYF.

The chain combines TRBV5-6 with TRBJ1-2; D remains unclear. From germline, CDR1 is SGHDT and CDR2 YYEEEE. V lost 1 base and J lost 4, with 14 bases in between. The CDR3 covers 15 residues. Here the CDR3 reads CASSLRVVGGYGYTF. The CDR3 nucleotides read TGTGCCAGCAGCTTGCGGGTGGTTGGCGGCTATGGCTACACCTTC. Looking up the rest from reference TRBV5-6 and TRBJ1-2 gives the full variable domain: DAGVTQSPTHLIKTRGQQVTLRCSPKSGHDTVSWYQQALGQGPQFIFQYYEEEERQRGNFPDRFSGHQFPNYSSELNVNALLLGDSALYLCASSLRVVGGYGYTFGSGTRLTVV.